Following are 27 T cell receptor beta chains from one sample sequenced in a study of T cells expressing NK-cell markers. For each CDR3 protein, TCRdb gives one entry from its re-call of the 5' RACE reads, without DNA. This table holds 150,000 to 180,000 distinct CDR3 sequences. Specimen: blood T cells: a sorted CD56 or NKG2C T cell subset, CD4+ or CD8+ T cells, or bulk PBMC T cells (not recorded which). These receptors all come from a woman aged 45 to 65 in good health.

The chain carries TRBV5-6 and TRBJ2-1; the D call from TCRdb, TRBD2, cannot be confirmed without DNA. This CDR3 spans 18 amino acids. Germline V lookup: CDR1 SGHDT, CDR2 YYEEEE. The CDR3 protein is CASSSGLAGFGSYNEQFF. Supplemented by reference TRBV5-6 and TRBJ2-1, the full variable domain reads DAGVTQSPTHLIKTRGQQVTLRCSPKSGHDTVSWYQQALGQGPQFIFQYYEEEERQRGNFPDRFSGHQFPNYSSELNVNALLLGDSALYLCASSSGLAGFGSYNEQFFGPGTRLTVL.

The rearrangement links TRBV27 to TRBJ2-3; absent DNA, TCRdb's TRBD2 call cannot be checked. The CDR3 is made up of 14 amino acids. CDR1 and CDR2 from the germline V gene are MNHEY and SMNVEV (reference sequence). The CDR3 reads CASSLIAGGNTQYF.

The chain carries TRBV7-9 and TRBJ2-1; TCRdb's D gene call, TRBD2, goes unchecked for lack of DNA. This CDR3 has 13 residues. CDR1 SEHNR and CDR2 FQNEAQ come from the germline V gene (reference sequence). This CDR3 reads CESAGASYNEQFF.

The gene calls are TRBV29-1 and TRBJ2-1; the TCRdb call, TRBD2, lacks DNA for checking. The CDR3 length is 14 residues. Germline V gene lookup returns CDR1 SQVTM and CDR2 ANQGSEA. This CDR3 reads CSVVSPPTIYEQFF.

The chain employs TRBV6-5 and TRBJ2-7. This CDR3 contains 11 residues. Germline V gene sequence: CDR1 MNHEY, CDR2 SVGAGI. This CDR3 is CASGWPYEQYF.

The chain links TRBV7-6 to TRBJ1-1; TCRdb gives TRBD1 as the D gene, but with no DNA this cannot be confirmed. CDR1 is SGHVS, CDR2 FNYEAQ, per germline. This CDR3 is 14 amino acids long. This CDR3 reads CASSSITGRTEAFF.

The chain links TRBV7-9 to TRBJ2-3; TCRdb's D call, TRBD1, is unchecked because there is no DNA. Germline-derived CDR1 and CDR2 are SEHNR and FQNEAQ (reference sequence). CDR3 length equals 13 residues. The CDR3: CASSPPLADTQYF.

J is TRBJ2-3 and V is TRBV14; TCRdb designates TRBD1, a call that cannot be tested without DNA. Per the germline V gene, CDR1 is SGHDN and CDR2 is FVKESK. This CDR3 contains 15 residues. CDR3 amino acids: CASSYGREFTDTQYF.

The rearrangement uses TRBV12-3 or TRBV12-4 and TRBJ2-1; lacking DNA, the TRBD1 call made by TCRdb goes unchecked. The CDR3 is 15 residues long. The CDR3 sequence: CASSLGTGEYNEQFF.

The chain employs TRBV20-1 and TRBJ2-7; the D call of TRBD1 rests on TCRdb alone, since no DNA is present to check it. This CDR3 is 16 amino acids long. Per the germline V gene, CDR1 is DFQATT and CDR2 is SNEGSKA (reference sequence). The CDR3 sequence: CSARLQGSVTSGEQYF.

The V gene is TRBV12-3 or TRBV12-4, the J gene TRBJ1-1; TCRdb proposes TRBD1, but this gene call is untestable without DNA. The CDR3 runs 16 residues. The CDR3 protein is CASRPGQGLIRTEAFF.

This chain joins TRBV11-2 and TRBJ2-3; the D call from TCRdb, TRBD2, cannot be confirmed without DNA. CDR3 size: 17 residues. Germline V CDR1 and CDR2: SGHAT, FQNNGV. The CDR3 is CASSSLTSGRGTDTQYF. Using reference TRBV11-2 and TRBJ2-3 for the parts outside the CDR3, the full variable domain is EAGVAQSPRYKIIEKRQSVAFWCNPISGHATLYWYQQILGQGPKLLIQFQNNGVVDDSQLPKDRFSAERLKGVDSTLKIQPAKLEDSAVYLCASSSLTSGRGTDTQYFGPGTRLTVL.

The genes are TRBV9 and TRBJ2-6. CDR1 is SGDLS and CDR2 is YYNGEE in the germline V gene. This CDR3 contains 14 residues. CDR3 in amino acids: CASSVGAGANVLTF. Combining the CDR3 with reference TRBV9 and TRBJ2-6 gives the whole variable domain DSGVTQTPKHLITATGQRVTLRCSPRSGDLSVYWYQQSLDQGLQFLIQYYNGEERAKGNILERFSAQQFPDLHSELNLSSLELGDSALYFCASSVGAGANVLTFGAGSRLTVL.

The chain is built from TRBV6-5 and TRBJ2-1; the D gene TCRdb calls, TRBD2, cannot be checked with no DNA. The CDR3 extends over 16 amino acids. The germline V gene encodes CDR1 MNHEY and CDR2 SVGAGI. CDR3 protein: CASSYLGPSSYNEQFF.

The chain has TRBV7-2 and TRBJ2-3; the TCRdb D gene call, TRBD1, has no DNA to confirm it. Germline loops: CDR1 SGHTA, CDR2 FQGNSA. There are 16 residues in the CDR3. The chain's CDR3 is CASSSPWETSTDTQYF.

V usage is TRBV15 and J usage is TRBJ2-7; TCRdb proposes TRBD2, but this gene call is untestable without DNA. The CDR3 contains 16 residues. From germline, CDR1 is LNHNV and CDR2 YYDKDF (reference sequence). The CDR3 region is CATSRVSGRHVYEQYF.

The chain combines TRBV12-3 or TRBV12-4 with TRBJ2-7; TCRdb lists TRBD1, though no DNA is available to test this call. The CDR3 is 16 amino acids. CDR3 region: CASSPLGVTGHPEQYF.

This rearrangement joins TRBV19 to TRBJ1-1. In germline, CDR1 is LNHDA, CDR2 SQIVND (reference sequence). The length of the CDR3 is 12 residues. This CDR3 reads CASSIGGPAAFF.

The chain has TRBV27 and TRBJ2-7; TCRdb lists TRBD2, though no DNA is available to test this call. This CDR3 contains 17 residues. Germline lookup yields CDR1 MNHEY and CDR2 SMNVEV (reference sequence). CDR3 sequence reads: CASSPRGPLGSGYEQYF.

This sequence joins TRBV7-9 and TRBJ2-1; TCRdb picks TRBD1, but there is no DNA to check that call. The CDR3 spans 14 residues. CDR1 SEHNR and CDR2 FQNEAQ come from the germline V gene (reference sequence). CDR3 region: CASSPPGIYNEQFF.

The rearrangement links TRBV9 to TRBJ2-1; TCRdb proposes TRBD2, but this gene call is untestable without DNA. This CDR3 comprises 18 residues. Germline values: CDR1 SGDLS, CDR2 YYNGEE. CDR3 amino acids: CASSGHVEGSLAFDEQFF.

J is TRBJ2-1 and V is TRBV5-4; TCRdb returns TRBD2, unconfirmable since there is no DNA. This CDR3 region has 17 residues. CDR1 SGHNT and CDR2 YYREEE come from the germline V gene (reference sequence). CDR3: CASTFSASGRPYNEQFF.

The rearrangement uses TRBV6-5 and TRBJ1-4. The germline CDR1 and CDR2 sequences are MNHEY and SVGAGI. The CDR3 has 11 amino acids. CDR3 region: CASRGGVKLFF.

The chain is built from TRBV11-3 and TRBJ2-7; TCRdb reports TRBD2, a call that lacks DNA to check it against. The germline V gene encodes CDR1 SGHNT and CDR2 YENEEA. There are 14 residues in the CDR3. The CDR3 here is CASSSGLGAYEQYF.

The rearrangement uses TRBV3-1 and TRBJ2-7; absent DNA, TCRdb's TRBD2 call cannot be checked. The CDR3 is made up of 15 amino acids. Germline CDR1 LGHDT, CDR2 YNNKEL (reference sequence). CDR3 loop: CASSVTSGRADEQYF.

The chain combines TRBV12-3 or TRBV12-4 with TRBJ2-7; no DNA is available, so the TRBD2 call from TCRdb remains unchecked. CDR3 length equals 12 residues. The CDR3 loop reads CASSFPHYEQYF.

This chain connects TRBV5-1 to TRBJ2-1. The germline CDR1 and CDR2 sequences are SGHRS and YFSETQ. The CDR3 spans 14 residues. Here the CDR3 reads CASSLEYVLDEQFF.